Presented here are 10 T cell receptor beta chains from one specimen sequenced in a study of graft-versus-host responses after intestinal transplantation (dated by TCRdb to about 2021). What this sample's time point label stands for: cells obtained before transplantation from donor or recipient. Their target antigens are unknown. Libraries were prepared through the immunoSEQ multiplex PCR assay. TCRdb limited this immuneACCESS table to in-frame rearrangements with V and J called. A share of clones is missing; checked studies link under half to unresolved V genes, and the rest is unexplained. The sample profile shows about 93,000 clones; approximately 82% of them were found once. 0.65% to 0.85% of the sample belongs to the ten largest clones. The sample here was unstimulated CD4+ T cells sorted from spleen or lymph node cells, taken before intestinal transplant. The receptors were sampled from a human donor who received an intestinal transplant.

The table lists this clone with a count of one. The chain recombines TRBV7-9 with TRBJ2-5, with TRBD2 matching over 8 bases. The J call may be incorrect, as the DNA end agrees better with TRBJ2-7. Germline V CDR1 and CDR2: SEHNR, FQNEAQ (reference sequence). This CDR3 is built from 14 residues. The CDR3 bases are TGTGCCAGCAGCTCATCCGGGACTAGCTACGAGCAGTACTTC. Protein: CASSSSGTSYEQYF.

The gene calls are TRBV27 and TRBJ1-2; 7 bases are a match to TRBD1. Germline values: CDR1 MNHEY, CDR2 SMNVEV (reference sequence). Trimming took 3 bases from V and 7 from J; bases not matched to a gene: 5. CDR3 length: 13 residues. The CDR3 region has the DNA TGTGCCAGCAGTTTGGAGGGGGCATCTGGCTACACCTTC. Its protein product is CASSLEGASGYTF.

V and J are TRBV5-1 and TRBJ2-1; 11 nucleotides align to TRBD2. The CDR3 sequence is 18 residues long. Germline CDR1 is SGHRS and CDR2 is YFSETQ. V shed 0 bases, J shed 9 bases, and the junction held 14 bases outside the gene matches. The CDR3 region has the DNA TGCGCCAGCAGCTTGGGATTTGGACTAGCGGGTTCGTCGGCTGAGCAGTTCTTC. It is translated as CASSLGFGLAGSSAEQFF.

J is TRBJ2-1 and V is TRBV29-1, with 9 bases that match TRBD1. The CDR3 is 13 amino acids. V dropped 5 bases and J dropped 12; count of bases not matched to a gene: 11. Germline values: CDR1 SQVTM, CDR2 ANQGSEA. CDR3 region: CSVPRTGARGQFF. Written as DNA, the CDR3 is TGCAGCGTTCCCAGGACAGGGGCCCGGGGGCAGTTCTTC.

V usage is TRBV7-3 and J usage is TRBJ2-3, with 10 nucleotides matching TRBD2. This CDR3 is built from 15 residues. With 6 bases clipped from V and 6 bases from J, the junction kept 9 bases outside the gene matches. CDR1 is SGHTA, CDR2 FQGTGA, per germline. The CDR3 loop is CASRRTSGNVDTQYF. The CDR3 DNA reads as TGTGCCAGCAGGCGTACTAGCGGGAACGTGGATACGCAGTATTTT. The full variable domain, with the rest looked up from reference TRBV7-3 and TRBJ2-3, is GAGVSQTPSNKVTEKGKYVELRCDPISGHTALYWYRQSLGQGPEFLIYFQGTGAADDSGLPNDRFFAVRPEGSVSTLKIQRTERGDSAVYLCASRRTSGNVDTQYFGPGTRLTVL.

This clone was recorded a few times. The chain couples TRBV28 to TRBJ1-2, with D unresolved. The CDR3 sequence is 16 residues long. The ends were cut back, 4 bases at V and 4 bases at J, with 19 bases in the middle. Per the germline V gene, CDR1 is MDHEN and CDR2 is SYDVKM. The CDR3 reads CASSSPGQRKFYGYTF. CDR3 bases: TGTGCCAGCAGTTCCCCGGGCCAGCGGAAGTTCTATGGCTACACCTTC.

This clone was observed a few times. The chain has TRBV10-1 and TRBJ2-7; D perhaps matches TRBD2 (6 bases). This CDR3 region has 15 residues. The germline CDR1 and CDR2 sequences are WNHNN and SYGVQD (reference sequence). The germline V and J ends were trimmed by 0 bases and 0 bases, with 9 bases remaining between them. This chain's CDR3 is CASSESEGGSYEQYF. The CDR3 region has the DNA TGCGCCAGCAGTGAGTCGGAGGGAGGCTCCTACGAGCAGTACTTC.

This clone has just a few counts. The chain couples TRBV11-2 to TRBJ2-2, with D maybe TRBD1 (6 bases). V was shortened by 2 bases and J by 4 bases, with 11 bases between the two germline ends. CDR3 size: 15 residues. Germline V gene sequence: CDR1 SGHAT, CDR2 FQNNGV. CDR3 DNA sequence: TGTGCCAGCAGCTTAACAAACAGGGTCACCGGGGAGCTGTTTTTT. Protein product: CASSLTNRVTGELFF.

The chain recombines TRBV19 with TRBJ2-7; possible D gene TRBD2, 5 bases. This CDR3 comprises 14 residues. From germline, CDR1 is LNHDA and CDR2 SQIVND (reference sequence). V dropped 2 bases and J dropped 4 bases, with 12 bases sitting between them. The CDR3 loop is CASSITGVGYEQYF. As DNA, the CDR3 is TGTGCCAGTAGTATAACCGGGGTGGGTTACGAGCAGTACTTC.

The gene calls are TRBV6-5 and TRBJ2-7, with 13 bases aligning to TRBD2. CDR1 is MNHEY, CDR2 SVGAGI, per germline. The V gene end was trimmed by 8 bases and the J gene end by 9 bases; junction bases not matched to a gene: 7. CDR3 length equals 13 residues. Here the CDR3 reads CASYGTSGNGQYF. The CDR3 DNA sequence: TGTGCCAGCTACGGGACTAGCGGGAACGGGCAGTACTTC.